This record covers a single TCR beta chain. The sample is drawn from a study of shared clonotypes between healthy human individuals. V lost 3 bases, J lost 0 bases, and 12 bases stayed unmatched. Germline CDR1 is SGHDT and CDR2 is YYEEEE. The CDR3 sequence is 18 residues long. The table came from immunoSEQ multiplex PCR; TCRdb's copy has only in-frame clones and leaves some out. The sample lists about 1.1 million clones, 70% to 85% occurring once. The sequence was obtained from a man aged 18 to 29 in good health. Some clones in this sample may be carry-over from other donors' samples. V is TRBV5-6 and J is TRBJ2-1; 7 bases match TRBD1. What was sequenced was memory CD4+ T cells from PBMCs. Subset of the sample: CD45RA-negative fraction. CDR3 protein: CASSSLQRQGSSYNEQFF. The CDR3, as DNA: TGTGCCAGCAGCTCCCTACAAAGACAGGGCAGCTCCTACAATGAGCAGTTCTTC. The full variable domain, rest sourced from reference TRBV5-6 and TRBJ2-1, is DAGVTQSPTHLIKTRGQQVTLRCSPKSGHDTVSWYQQALGQGPQFIFQYYEEEERQRGNFPDRFSGHQFPNYSSELNVNALLLGDSALYLCASSSLQRQGSSYNEQFFGPGTRLTVL.